This T cell receptor (beta chain) came from a study of CD8+CD57+ T cells in acquired aplastic anemia. An expansion of CD8+CD57+ cells by flow cytometry had been shown in patients chosen for sequencing. Every patient presented with severe acquired aplastic anemia. Receipt of therapy had not occurred in any patient by the time of blood sampling. V was pared by 7 bases and J by 0 bases, with 16 bases of the junction left unmatched. Germline values: CDR1 WSHSY, CDR2 SAAADI. This CDR3 is built from 19 residues. Study observations and caveats: A set of roughly 27 CD8+ CDR3 sequences was shared between patients and controls, and these sequences appeared highly expressed in patients. No significant patient-versus-control difference appeared in CD8+ Simpson's diversity.

This clonotype was seen at least ten times. What it binds is unknown. Genomic DNA served as template for TCR beta VDJ and CDR3 profiling. Using its own MiXCR run on the reads, TCRdb lists one record per CDR3 protein. This sample carries 150,000 to 200,000 distinct CDR3 sequences, around 50% of them seen once, and the ten largest clones take more than 0.85%. The chain uses TRBV10-2 and TRBJ2-4, with 9 nucleotides matching TRBD2. Source material: sorted CD4+, CD8+, or CD8+CD57+ T cells (not recorded which) from PBMCs. The receptor was derived from a human donor with aplastic anemia. CDR3 bases: TGCGCCAGCATGGATAGCGGGGGAGTCTTTATTTTAGCCAAAAACATTCAGTACTTC. Residues: CASMDSGGVFILAKNIQYF.